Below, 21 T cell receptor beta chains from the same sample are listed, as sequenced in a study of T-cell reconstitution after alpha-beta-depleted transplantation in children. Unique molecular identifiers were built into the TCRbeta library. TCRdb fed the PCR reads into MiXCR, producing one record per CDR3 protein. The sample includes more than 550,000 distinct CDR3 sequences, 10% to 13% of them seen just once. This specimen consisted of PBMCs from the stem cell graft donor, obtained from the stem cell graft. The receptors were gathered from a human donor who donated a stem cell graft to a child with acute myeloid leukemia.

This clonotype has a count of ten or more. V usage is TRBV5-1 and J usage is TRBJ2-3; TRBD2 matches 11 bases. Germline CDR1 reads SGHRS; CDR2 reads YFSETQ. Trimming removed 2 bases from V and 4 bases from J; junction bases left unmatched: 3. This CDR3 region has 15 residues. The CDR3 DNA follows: TGCGCCAGCAGCTTACTAGCGGGAGCCCCAGATACGCAGTATTTT. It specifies CASSLLAGAPDTQYF. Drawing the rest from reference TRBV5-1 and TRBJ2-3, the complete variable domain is KAGVTQTPRYLIKTRGQQVTLSCSPISGHRSVSWYQQTPGQGLQFLFEYFSETQRNKGNFPGRFSGRQFSNSRSEMNVSTLELGDSALYLCASSLLAGAPDTQYFGPGTRLTVL.

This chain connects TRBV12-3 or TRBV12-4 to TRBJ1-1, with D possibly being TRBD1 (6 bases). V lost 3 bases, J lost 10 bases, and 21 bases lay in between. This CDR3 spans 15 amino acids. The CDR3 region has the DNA TGTGCCAGCAGTTTGCCTTCAGACAGGCTGGGGATAGCTTTCTTT. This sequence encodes CASSLPSDRLGIAFF.

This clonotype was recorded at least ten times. The CDR3 reads CASRTISGANVLTF. The CDR3 DNA reads TGTGCCAGCAGAACAATCTCTGGGGCCAACGTCCTGACTTTC. The chain carries TRBV28 and TRBJ2-6, with D hard to call. Trimming pared 6 bases from V and 0 bases from J, leaving 6 bases between. The CDR3 loop spans 14 amino acids. Germline-derived CDR1 and CDR2 are MDHEN and SYDVKM. Combining the CDR3 with reference TRBV28 and TRBJ2-6 gives the whole variable domain DVKVTQSSRYLVKRTGEKVFLECVQDMDHENMFWYRQDPGLGLRLIYFSYDVKMKEKGDIPEGYSVSREKKERFSLILESASTNQTSMYLCASRTISGANVLTFGAGSRLTVL.

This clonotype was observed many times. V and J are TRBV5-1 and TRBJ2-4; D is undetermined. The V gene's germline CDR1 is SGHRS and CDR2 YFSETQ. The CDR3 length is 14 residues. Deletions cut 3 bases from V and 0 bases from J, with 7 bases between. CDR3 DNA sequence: TGCGCCAGCAGCTACGAGCTAGCCAAAAACATTCAGTACTTC. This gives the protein CASSYELAKNIQYF.

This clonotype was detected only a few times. The CDR3 nucleotides read TGCAGCGTTATCCCGGGACAAGGTTACGGGGAGCTGTTTTTT. Residues: CSVIPGQGYGELFF. The chain recombines TRBV29-1 with TRBJ2-2; the D gene is possibly TRBD1 (6 bases). V lost 5 bases to trimming and J lost 7 bases, with 17 bases between them. This CDR3 is 14 amino acids long. Germline CDR1 SQVTM, CDR2 ANQGSEA.

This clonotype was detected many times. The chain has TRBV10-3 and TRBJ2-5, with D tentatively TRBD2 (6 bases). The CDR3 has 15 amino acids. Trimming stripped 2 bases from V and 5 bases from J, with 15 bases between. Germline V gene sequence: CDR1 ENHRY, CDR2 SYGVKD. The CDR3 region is CAISEGNGGEETQYF. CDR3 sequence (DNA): TGTGCCATCAGTGAGGGCAATGGAGGGGAGGAGACCCAGTACTTC.

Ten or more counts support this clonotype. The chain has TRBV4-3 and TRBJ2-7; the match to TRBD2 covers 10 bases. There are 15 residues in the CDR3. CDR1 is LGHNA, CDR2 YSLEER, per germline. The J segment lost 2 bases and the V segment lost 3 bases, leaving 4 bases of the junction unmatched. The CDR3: CASSHRTSGPYEQYF. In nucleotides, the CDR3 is TGCGCCAGCAGCCACCGGACTAGCGGTCCCTACGAGCAGTACTTC.

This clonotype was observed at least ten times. The CDR3 protein is CASSLSGAGTEAFF. CDR3 in DNA: TGTGCCAGCAGTTTATCAGGGGCGGGCACTGAAGCTTTCTTT. This sequence joins TRBV27 and TRBJ1-1, with TRBD1 as a possible D gene (5 bases). Germline CDR1 MNHEY, CDR2 SMNVEV (reference sequence). This CDR3 is built from 14 residues. V gave up 0 bases and J gave up 4 bases, with 9 bases separating them.

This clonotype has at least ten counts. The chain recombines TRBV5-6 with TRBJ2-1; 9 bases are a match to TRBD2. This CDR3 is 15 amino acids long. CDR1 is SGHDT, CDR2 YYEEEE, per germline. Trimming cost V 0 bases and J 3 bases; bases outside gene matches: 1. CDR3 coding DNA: TGTGCCAGCAGCTTGGTAGCGGGGGTCTACAATGAGCAGTTCTTC. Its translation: CASSLVAGVYNEQFF.

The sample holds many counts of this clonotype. Here the CDR3 reads CSVGRGLDTGELFF. The DNA for the CDR3 is TGCAGCGTTGGAAGAGGGCTGGACACCGGGGAGCTGTTTTTT. This chain connects TRBV29-1 to TRBJ2-2, with a tentative D call TRBD2 (5 bases). Germline V gene lookup returns CDR1 SQVTM and CDR2 ANQGSEA. CDR3 length: 14 amino acids. The V gene lost 4 bases and the J gene lost 3 bases, with 12 bases spanning the gap.

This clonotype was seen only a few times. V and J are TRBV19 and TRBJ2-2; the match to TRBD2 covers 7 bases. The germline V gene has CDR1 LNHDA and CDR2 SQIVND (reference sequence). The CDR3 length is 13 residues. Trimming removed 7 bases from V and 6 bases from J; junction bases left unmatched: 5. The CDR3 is CASNPGGPGELFF. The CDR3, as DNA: TGTGCCAGTAACCCGGGAGGCCCCGGGGAGCTGTTTTTT.

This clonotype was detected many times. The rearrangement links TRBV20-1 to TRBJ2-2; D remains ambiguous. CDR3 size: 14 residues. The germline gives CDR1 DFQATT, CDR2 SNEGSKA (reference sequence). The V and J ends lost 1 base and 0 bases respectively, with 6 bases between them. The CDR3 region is CSARGLANTGELFF. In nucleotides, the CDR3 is TGCAGTGCTAGAGGACTTGCGAACACCGGGGAGCTGTTTTTT.

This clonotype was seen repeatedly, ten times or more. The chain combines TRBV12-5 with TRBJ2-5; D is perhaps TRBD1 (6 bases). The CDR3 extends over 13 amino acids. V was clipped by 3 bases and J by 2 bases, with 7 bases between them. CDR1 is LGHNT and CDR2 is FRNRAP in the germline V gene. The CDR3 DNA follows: TGTGCTAGTGGTTTAGGACAGCAAGAGACCCAGTACTTC. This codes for CASGLGQQETQYF.

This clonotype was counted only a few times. The CDR3 DNA reads TGTGCCTGGAGTGCGGACTCCGCCTATGAGCAGTTCTTC. Protein product: CAWSADSAYEQFF. The V call is TRBV30, the J call TRBJ2-1; possible D gene TRBD2, 5 bases. Trimming took off 1 base at V and 8 bases at J, with 12 bases between the two ends. CDR3 size: 13 residues. Germline CDR1 reads GTSNPN; CDR2 reads SVGIG (reference sequence).

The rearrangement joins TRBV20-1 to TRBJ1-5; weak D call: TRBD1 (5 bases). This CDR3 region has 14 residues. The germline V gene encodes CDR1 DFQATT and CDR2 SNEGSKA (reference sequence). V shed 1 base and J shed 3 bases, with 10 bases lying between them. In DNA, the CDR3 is TGCAGTGCTAGAGTCCCAGGGATCAATCAGCCCCAGCATTTT. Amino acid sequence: CSARVPGINQPQHF.

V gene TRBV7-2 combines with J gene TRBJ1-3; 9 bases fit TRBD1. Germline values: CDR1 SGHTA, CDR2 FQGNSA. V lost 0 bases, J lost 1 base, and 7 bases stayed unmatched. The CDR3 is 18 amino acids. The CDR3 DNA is TGTGCCAGCAGCTTAGCTCCCCCCGGACAGGGGTCTGGAAACACCATATATTTT. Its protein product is CASSLAPPGQGSGNTIYF.

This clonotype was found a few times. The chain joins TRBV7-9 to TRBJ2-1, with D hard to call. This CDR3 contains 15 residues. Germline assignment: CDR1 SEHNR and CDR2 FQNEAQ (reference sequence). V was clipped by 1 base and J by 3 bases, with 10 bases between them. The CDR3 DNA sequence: TGTGCCAGCAGCTTAGAAGGAGACGGCTACAATGAGCAGTTCTTC. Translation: CASSLEGDGYNEQFF.

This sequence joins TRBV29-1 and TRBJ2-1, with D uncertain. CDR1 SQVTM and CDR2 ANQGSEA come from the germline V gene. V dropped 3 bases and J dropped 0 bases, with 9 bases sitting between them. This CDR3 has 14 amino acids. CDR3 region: CSVDLGVSYNEQFF. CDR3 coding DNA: TGCAGCGTTGATCTCGGAGTCTCCTACAATGAGCAGTTCTTC.

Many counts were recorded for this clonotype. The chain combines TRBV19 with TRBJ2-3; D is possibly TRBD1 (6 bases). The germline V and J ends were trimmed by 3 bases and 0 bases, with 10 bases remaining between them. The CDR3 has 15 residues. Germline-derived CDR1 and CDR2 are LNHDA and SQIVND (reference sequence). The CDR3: CASSMGQGSTDTQYF. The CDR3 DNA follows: TGTGCCAGTAGTATGGGCCAGGGGAGCACAGATACGCAGTATTTT.

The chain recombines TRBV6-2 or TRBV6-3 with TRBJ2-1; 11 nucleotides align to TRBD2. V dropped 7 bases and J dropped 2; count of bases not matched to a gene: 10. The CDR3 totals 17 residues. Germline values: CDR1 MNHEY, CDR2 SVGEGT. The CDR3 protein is CASTDSGLAATYNEQFF. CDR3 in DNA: TGTGCCAGCACCGACTCGGGACTAGCGGCAACCTACAATGAGCAGTTCTTC.

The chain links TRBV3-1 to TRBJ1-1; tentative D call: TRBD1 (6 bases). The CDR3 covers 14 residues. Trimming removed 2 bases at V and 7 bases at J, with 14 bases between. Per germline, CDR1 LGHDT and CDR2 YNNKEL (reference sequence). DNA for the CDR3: TGTGCCAGCAGCCAAATCGACAGGTTACATGAAGCTTTCTTT. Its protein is CASSQIDRLHEAFF.